The T cell receptor beta chain described here comes from a study of a mutant IDH1 vaccine in newly diagnosed glioma. Unmatched junction bases numbered 5, after V lost 4 bases and J lost 3 bases. CDR3 size: 14 residues. Germline V CDR1 and CDR2: KGHSH, LQKENI. The repertoire was sequenced with immunoSEQ multiplex PCR; TCRdb's copy has only in-frame clones and lacks some. The sample holds around 33,000 clones, nearly 90% seen once. The sample's time point: week 11, during vaccination. Vaccinated patients received 300 ug of mutant IDH1 20-mer peptide per dose, with topical imiquimod. Comments on this clone: Its specificity is not known.

Here the sequenced sample was PBMCs, taken from a glioma patient whose treatment included an IDH1 peptide vaccine. The TCR was taken from a young man with glioma. The chain has TRBV18 and TRBJ2-5, with 7 bases aligning to TRBD1. The CDR3 nucleotides read TGTGCCAGCTCACACCCTACAGGGGAAGAGACCCAGTACTTC. Its translation: CASSHPTGEETQYF.